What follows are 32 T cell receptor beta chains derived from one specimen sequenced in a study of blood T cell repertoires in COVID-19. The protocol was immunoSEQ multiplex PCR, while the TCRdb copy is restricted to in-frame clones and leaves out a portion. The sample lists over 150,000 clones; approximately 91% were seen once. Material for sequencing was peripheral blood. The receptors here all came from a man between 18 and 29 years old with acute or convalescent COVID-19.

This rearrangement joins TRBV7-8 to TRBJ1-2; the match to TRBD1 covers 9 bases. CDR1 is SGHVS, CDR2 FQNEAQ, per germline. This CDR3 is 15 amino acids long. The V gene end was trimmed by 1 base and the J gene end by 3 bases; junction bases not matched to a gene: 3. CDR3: CASSLGTGADYGYTF. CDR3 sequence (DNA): TGTGCCAGCAGCTTAGGGACAGGGGCGGACTATGGCTACACCTTC.

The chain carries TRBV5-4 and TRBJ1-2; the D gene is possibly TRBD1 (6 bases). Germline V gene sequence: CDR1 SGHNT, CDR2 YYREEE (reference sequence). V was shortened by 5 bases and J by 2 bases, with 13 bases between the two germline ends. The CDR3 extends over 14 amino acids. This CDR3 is CASRQGTSNYGYTF. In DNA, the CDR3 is TGTGCCAGCAGGCAAGGGACATCGAACTATGGCTACACCTTC.

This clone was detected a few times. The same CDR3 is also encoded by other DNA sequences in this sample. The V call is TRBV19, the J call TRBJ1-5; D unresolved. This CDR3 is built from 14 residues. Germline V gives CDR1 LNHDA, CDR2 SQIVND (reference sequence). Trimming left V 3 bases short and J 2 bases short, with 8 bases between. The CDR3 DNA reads TGTGCCAGTAGTATTTGGGAGGGCAATCAGCCCCAGCATTTT. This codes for CASSIWEGNQPQHF.

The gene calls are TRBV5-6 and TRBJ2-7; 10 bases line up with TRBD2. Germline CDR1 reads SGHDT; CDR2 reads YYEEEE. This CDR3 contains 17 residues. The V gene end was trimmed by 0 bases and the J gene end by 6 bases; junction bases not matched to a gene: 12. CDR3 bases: TGTGCCAGCAGCTTGGTTCTAGCGGGAGATAGAGGTGGCGAGCAGTACTTC. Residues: CASSLVLAGDRGGEQYF. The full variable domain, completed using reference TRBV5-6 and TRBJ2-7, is DAGVTQSPTHLIKTRGQQVTLRCSPKSGHDTVSWYQQALGQGPQFIFQYYEEEERQRGNFPDRFSGHQFPNYSSELNVNALLLGDSALYLCASSLVLAGDRGGEQYFGPGTRLTVT.

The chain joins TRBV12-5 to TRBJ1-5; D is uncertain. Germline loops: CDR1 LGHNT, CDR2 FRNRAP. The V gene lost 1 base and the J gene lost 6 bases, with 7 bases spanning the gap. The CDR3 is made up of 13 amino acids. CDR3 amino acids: CASGLDYTQPQHF. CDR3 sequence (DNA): TGTGCTAGTGGTTTGGACTATACTCAGCCCCAGCATTTT. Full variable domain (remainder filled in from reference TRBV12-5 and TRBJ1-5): DARVTQTPRHKVTEMGQEVTMRCQPILGHNTVFWYRQTMMQGLELLAYFRNRAPLDDSGMPKDRFSAEMPDATLATLKIQPSEPRDSAVYFCASGLDYTQPQHFGDGTRLSIL.

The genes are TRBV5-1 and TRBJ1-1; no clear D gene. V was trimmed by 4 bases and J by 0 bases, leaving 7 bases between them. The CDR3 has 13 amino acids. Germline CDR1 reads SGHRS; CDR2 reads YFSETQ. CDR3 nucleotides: TGCGCCAGCAGCGAGGCATTGAACACTGAAGCTTTCTTT. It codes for CASSEALNTEAFF.

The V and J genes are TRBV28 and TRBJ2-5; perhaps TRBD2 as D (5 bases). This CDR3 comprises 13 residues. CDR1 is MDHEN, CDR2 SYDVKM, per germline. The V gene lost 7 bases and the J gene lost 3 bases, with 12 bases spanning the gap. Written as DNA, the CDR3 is TGTGCCAGCACCGGCAGCGGAAAAGAGACCCAGTACTTC. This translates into CASTGSGKETQYF. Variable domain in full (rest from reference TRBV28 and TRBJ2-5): DVKVTQSSRYLVKRTGEKVFLECVQDMDHENMFWYRQDPGLGLRLIYFSYDVKMKEKGDIPEGYSVSREKKERFSLILESASTNQTSMYLCASTGSGKETQYFGPGTRLLVL.

The CDR3 sequence is CASSEGESGGYTEAFF. CDR3 in DNA: TGTGCCAGCAGCGAAGGGGAGTCGGGGGGCTACACTGAAGCTTTCTTT. V usage is TRBV3-1 (or the pseudogene TRBV3-2) and J usage is TRBJ1-1; a possible D gene is TRBD1 (6 bases). Trimming took off 5 bases at V and 3 bases at J, with 19 bases between the two ends. Germline V gene lookup returns CDR1 LGHDT and CDR2 YNNKEL (reference sequence). The CDR3 consists of 16 residues.

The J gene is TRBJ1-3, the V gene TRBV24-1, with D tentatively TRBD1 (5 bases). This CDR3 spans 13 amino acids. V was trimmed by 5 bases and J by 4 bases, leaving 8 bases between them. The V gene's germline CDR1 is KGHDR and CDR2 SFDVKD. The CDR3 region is CATSAGPGNTIYF. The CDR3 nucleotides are TGTGCCACCAGTGCAGGGCCGGGAAACACCATATATTTT.

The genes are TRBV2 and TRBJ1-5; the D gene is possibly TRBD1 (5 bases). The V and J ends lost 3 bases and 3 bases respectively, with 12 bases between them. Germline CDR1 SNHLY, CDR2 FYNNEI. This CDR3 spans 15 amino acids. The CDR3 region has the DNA TGTGCCAGCAGTGACGTAGGGGCCAACAATCAGCCCCAGCATTTT. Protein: CASSDVGANNQPQHF.

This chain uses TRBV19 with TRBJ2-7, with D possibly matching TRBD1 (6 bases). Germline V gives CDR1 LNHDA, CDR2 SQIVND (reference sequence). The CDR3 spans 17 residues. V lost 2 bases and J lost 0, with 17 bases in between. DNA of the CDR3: TGTGCCAGTAGTATACGTCCCCTAACAGGGAGCTCCTACGAGCAGTACTTC. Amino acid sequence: CASSIRPLTGSSYEQYF.

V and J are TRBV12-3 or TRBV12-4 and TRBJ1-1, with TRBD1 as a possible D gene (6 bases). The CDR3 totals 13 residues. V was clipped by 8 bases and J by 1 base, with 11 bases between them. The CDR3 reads CASLKDRNTEAFF. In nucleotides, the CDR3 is TGTGCCAGCCTCAAGGACAGGAACACTGAAGCTTTCTTT.

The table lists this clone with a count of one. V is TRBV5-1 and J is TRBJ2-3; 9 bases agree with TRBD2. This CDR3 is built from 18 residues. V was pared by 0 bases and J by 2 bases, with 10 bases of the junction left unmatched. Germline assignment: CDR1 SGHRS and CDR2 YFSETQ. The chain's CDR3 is CASSLGLGGRVVTDTQYF. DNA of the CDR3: TGCGCCAGCAGCTTGGGACTCGGCGGGAGGGTTGTCACAGATACGCAGTATTTT.

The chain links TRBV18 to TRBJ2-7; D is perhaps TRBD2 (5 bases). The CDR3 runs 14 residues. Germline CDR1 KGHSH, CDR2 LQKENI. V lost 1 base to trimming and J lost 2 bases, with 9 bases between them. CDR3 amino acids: CASSPRGLAYEQYF. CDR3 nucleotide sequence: TGTGCCAGCTCACCACGAGGACTCGCCTACGAGCAGTACTTC.

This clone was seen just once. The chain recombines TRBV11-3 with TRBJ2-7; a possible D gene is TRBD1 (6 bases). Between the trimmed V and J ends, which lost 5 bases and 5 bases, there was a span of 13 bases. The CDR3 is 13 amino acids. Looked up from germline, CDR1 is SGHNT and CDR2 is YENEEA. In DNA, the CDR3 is TGTGCCAGCAGCCCTCCTTACAGGGACGAGCAGTACTTC. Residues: CASSPPYRDEQYF. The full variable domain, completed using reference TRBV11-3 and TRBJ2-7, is EAGVVQSPRYKIIEKKQPVAFWCNPISGHNTLYWYLQNLGQGPELLIRYENEEAVDDSQLPKDRFSAERLKGVDSTLKIQPAELGDSAVYLCASSPPYRDEQYFGPGTRLTVT.

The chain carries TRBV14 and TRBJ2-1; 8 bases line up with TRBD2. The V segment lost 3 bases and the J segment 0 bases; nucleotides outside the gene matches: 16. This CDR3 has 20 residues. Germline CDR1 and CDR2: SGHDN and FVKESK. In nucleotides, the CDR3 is TGTGCCAGCAGCCAGGCCGTAGTGGGACTAGTGACAAGCTCCTACAATGAGCAGTTCTTC. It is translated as CASSQAVVGLVTSSYNEQFF.

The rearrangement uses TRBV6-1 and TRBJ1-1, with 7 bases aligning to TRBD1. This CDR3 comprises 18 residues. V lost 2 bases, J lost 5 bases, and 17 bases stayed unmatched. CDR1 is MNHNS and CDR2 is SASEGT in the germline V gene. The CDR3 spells CASSELTGTAMWRTEAFF. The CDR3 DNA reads TGTGCCAGCAGTGAACTGACCGGGACAGCTATGTGGCGGACTGAAGCTTTCTTT.

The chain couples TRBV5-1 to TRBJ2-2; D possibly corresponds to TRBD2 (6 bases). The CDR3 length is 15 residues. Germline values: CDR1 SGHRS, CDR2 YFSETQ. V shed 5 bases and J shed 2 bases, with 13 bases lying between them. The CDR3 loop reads CASRTSPPNTGELFF. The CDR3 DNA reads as TGCGCCAGCAGAACTAGCCCCCCTAACACCGGGGAGCTGTTTTTT.

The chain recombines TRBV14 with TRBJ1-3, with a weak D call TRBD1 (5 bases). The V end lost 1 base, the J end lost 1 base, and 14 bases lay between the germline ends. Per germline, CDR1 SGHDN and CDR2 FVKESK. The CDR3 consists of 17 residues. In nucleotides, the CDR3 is TGTGCCAGCAGCCAAGTGACCCTTCCAGGGTCTGGAAACACCATATATTTT. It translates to CASSQVTLPGSGNTIYF.

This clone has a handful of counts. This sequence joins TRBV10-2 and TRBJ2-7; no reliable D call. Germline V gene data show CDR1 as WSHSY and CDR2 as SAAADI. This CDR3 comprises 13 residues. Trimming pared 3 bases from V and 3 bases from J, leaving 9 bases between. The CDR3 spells CASSDPRYYEQYF. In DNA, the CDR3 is TGCGCCAGCAGTGACCCCCGCTACTACGAGCAGTACTTC.

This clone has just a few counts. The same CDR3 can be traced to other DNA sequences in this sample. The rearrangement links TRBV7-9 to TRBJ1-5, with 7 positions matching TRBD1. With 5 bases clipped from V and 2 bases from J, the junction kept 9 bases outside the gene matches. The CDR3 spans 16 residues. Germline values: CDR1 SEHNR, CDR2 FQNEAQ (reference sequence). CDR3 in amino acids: CASSPLGGQGNQPQHF. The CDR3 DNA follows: TGTGCCAGCAGCCCCCTCGGCGGACAGGGCAATCAGCCCCAGCATTTT.

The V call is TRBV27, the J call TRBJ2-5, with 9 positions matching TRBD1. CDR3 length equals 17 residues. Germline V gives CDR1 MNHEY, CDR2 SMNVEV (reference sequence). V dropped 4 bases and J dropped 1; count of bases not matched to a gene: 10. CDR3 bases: TGTGCCAGCAGTTCCGTACGGGGACAGGGCCTCCAAGAGACCCAGTACTTC. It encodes CASSSVRGQGLQETQYF.

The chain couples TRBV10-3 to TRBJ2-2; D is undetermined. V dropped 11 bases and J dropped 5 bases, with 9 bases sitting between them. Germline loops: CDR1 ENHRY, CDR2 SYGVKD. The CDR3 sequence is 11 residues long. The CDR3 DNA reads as TGTGCCGCAGGCAGGACCGGGGAGCTGTTTTTT. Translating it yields CAAGRTGELFF.

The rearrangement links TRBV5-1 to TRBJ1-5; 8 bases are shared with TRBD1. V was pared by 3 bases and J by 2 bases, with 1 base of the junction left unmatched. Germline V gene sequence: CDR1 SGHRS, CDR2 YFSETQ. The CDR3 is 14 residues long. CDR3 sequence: CASSSTGGNQPQHF. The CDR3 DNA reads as TGCGCCAGCAGCTCGACAGGGGGCAATCAGCCCCAGCATTTT.

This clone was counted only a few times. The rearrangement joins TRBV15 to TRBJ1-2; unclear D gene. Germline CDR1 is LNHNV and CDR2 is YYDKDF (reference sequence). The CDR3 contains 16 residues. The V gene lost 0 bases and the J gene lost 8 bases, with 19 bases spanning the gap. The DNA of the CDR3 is TGTGCCACCAGCAGAGATGTTTTGAACCTCGCCCGGGGCTACACCTTC. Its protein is CATSRDVLNLARGYTF.

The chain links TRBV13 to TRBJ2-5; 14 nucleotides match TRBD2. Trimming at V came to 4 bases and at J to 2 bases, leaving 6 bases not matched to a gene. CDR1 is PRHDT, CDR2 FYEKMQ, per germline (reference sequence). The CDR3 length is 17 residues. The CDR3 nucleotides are TGTGCCAGCAGCTCGGGACTAGCGGGGGCGACACAAGAGACCCAGTACTTC. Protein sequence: CASSSGLAGATQETQYF.

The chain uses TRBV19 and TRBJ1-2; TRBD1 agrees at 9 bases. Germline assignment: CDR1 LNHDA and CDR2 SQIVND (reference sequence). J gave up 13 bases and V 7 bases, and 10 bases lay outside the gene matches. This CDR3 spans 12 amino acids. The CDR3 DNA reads TGTGCCAGTACCCATGGACAGGGGAGCGTCACCTTC. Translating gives CASTHGQGSVTF.

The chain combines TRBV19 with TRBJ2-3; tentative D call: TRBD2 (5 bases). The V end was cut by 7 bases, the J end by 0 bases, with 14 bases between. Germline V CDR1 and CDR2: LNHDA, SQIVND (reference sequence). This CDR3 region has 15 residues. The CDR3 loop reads CASTVGGFSTDTQYF. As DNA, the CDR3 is TGTGCCAGTACCGTAGGAGGATTTAGCACAGATACGCAGTATTTT. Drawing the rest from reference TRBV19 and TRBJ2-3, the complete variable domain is DGGITQSPKYLFRKEGQNVTLSCEQNLNHDAMYWYRQDPGQGLRLIYYSQIVNDFQKGDIAEGYSVSREKKESFPLTVTSAQKNPTAFYLCASTVGGFSTDTQYFGPGTRLTVL.

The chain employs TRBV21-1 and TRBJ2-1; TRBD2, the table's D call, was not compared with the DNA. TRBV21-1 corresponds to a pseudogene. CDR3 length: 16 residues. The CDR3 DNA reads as TGTGCCAGCAGCAAAGCGAGCGGGGGCACCTACAATGAGCAGTTCTTC. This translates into CASSKASGGTYNEQFF.

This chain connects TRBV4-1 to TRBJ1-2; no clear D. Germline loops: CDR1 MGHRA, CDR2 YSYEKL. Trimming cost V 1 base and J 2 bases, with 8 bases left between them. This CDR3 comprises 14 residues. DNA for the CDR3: TGCGCCAGCAGCCAAGGGAGCGGCAACTATGGCTACACCTTC. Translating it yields CASSQGSGNYGYTF.

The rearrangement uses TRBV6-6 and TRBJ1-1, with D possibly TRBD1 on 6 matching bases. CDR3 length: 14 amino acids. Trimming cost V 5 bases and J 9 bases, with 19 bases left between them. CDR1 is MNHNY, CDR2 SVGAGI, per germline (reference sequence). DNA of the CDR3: TGTGCCAGCAGTACCCCTCGGACAGATCTGAAAGCTTTCTTT. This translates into CASSTPRTDLKAFF.

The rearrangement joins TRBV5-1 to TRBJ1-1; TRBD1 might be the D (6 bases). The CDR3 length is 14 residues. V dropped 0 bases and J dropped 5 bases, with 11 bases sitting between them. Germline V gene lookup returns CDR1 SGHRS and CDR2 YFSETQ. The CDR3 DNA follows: TGCGCCAGCAGCTTGGACCAGGGGAAGACTGAAGCTTTCTTT. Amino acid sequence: CASSLDQGKTEAFF.